Shown below are 28 T cell receptor beta chains from a single sample sequenced in a study of blood T cell repertoires in COVID-19. Assay: immunoSEQ multiplex PCR; the TCRdb copy retains only in-frame clones and omits some. The sample comprises about 400,000 clones, 88% of which are singletons, and more than 2% rests with the top ten. The sequenced material came from PBMCs or T cells enriched from blood (not recorded which). The receptor set was obtained from a woman aged 40 to 50 with acute COVID-19.

This sequence joins TRBV30 and TRBJ1-2, with D possibly matching TRBD1 (5 bases). Germline CDR1 and CDR2: GTSNPN and SVGIG (reference sequence). The CDR3 is 13 residues long. Trimming removed 1 base at V and 8 bases at J, with 14 bases between. The CDR3 loop reads CAWSEIRVGGYTF. The CDR3 DNA follows: TGTGCCTGGAGTGAGATCAGGGTAGGCGGCTACACCTTC. The complete variable domain, with remaining parts taken from reference TRBV30 and TRBJ1-2, reads SQTIHQWPATLVQPVGSPLSLECTVEGTSNPNLYWYRQAAGRGLQLLFYSVGIGQISSEVPQNLSASRPQDRQFILSSKKLLLSDSGFYLCAWSEIRVGGYTFGSGTRLTVV.

This chain uses TRBV7-9 with TRBJ2-2; 8 bases match TRBD2. J was trimmed by 7 bases and V by 2 bases; bases with no gene match: 3. The CDR3 sequence is 14 residues long. Germline V gene data show CDR1 as SEHNR and CDR2 as FQNEAQ (reference sequence). The DNA of the CDR3 is TGTGCCAGCAGCTTAAGCGGGGGCTACGGGGAGCTGTTTTTT. Translated, it gives CASSLSGGYGELFF.

This clone was seen a single time. The rearrangement uses TRBV3-1 (or the pseudogene TRBV3-2) and TRBJ2-5; 10 bases match TRBD1. V shed 5 bases and J 4 bases; nucleotides not matched to a gene: 4. The germline CDR1 and CDR2 sequences are LGHDT and YNNKEL (reference sequence). This CDR3 spans 14 amino acids. The CDR3 DNA is TGTGCCAGCAGCTTATGGACAGGGGGAGAGACCCAGTACTTC. It translates to CASSLWTGGETQYF.

The chain links TRBV7-8 to TRBJ1-2; 7 bases map to TRBD1. Germline assignment: CDR1 SGHVS and CDR2 FQNEAQ. Unmatched junction bases numbered 10, after V lost 4 bases and J lost 8 bases. The CDR3 is 14 amino acids. The CDR3 bases are TGTGCCAGCAGCTCTATTCAGGGGGTCGGCGGCTACACCTTC. It translates to CASSSIQGVGGYTF. The full variable domain, with the rest looked up from reference TRBV7-8 and TRBJ1-2, is GAGVSQSPRYKVAKRGQDVALRCDPISGHVSLFWYQQALGQGPEFLTYFQNEAQLDKSGLPSDRFFAERPEGSVSTLKIQRTQQEDSAVYLCASSSIQGVGGYTFGSGTRLTVV.

The chain joins TRBV30 to TRBJ2-5; D is unclear. This CDR3 has 11 amino acids. Trimming shortened V by 3 bases and J by 3 bases, and 5 bases separated the two germline ends. CDR1 and CDR2 (germline): GTSNPN, SVGIG (reference sequence). CDR3 residues: CAWRRKETQYF. The CDR3 coding sequence is TGTGCCTGGAGGAGAAAAGAGACCCAGTACTTC.

The CDR3, as DNA: TGTGCCAGCAGCAAAGCGCTCCAGGGGATTAGGGGCTACACCTTC. Its protein product is CASSKALQGIRGYTF. This chain links TRBV21-1 with TRBJ1-2; the table calls TRBD1, which could not be checked here. TRBV21-1 is shown as a pseudogene. There are 15 residues in the CDR3.

The chain is built from TRBV3-1 (or the pseudogene TRBV3-2) and TRBJ1-6, with D perhaps TRBD1 (5 bases). Germline V gene sequence: CDR1 LGHDT, CDR2 YNNKEL (reference sequence). The CDR3 length is 17 residues. The ends were cut back, 1 base at V and 10 bases at J, with 20 bases in the middle. The CDR3 DNA reads as TGTGCCAGCAGCCAAGTGATCATGACAGCCGGGGGGTCACCCCTCCACTTT. Amino acids: CASSQVIMTAGGSPLHF.

V usage is TRBV27 and J usage is TRBJ2-7; 9 positions match TRBD1. This CDR3 has 15 residues. Germline CDR1 MNHEY, CDR2 SMNVEV (reference sequence). Germline trimming cut 0 bases from V and 6 bases from J; bases unmatched to any gene: 6. The CDR3 nucleotides are TGTGCCAGCAGTTTATCGTACAGGGGGCCGCTCGAGCAGTACTTC. As protein: CASSLSYRGPLEQYF.

Remarks on this clone: The same CDR3 also results from other DNA sequences found in this sample. The V gene is TRBV12-3 or TRBV12-4, the J gene TRBJ1-1; D is ambiguous. CDR3 length: 13 amino acids. With 3 bases removed from V and 2 bases from J, the gap between germline ends came to 7 bases. The CDR3 spells CASSLSGNTEAFF. Here the CDR3 DNA reads TGTGCCAGCAGTTTGTCGGGAAACACTGAAGCTTTCTTT.

This clone was recorded only once. The V and J genes are TRBV4-2 and TRBJ2-1; 8 bases map to TRBD2. Germline assignment: CDR1 LGHNA and CDR2 YNFKEQ. This CDR3 has 17 residues. V shed 3 bases, J shed 0 bases, and the junction held 7 bases outside the gene matches. Here the CDR3 reads CASSQRSGVNSYNEQFF. The CDR3 DNA sequence: TGTGCCAGCAGCCAGCGTAGCGGGGTAAACTCCTACAATGAGCAGTTCTTC.

Details on this clone: Other nucleotide sequences from this sample produce the same CDR3. The V call is TRBV18, the J call TRBJ1-2; D remains unclear. Germline V gene data show CDR1 as KGHSH and CDR2 as LQKENI. Trimming took off 5 bases at V and 5 bases at J, with 6 bases between the two ends. The CDR3 covers 11 residues. This CDR3 reads CASSSGYGYTF. The CDR3 nucleotides read TGTGCCAGCTCATCGGGGTATGGCTACACCTTC.

V usage is TRBV5-5 and J usage is TRBJ1-1; no reliable D call. The CDR3 is 12 amino acids. Germline CDR1 SGHKS, CDR2 YYEKEE (reference sequence). The V end was cut by 0 bases, the J end by 8 bases, with 8 bases between. CDR3 protein: CASSLGSGEAFF. The CDR3 DNA reads as TGTGCCAGCAGCTTGGGGTCGGGGGAAGCTTTCTTT.

This chain connects TRBV5-8 to TRBJ1-5; possible D gene TRBD1, 6 bases. Trimming removed 4 bases at V and 0 bases at J, with 17 bases between. The CDR3 runs to 17 residues. Germline V gene lookup returns CDR1 SGHTS and CDR2 YDEGEE. CDR3 in amino acids: CASSIYRQANSNQPQHF. CDR3 in DNA: TGTGCCAGCAGCATATATAGACAGGCTAATAGCAATCAGCCCCAGCATTTT.

The chain is built from TRBV29-1 and TRBJ1-4; TRBD1 matches 10 bases. The V and J ends lost 6 bases and 7 bases, in that order; junction bases with no gene match: 8. Germline V gene lookup returns CDR1 SQVTM and CDR2 ANQGSEA. The CDR3 has 14 amino acids. The CDR3, as DNA: TGCAGCGTCGGTCCGGGACAGGGGTTTGAAAAACTGTTTTTT. As protein: CSVGPGQGFEKLFF. Full variable domain (rest looked up from reference TRBV29-1 and TRBJ1-4): SAVISQKPSRDICQRGTSLTIQCQVDSQVTMMFWYRQQPGQSLTLIATANQGSEATYESGFVIDKFPISRPNLTFSTLTVSNMSPEDSSIYLCSVGPGQGFEKLFFGSGTQLSVL.

The genes are TRBV5-1 and TRBJ1-2; D is ambiguous. Germline values: CDR1 SGHRS, CDR2 YFSETQ. V was clipped by 0 bases and J by 1 base, with 7 bases between them. The CDR3 runs 14 residues. The CDR3, as DNA: TGCGCCAGCAGCTTGGCTCCAGATAACTATGGCTACACCTTC. Its translation is CASSLAPDNYGYTF.

The CDR3 nucleotides are TGTGCCAGCAGCCCCCTCTTCGCCCCTCACGAGGACGAGCAGTACTTC. Translated, it gives CASSPLFAPHEDEQYF. The V gene is TRBV7-8, the J gene TRBJ2-7; no clear D. Per germline, CDR1 SGHVS and CDR2 FQNEAQ. V lost 5 bases and J lost 5, with 22 bases in between. The CDR3 has 16 amino acids.

The V call is TRBV15, the J call TRBJ2-5; D is unresolved. The V and J ends lost 0 bases and 5 bases respectively, with 10 bases between them. CDR1 LNHNV and CDR2 YYDKDF come from the germline V gene (reference sequence). The CDR3 contains 14 residues. The CDR3 sequence: CATSRESPTETQYF. In DNA, the CDR3 is TGTGCCACCAGCAGAGAATCCCCTACTGAGACCCAGTACTTC.

The V gene is TRBV7-9, the J gene TRBJ2-2; a possible D gene is TRBD2 (6 bases). CDR3 length: 13 residues. The V gene's germline CDR1 is SEHNR and CDR2 FQNEAQ (reference sequence). The V end was cut by 10 bases, the J end by 6 bases, with 15 bases between. CDR3 in DNA: TGTGCCATTGGGGACTTGGAGGCCGGGGAGCTGTTTTTT. Its translation: CAIGDLEAGELFF.

The J gene is TRBJ2-1, the V gene TRBV9, with a weak D call TRBD1 (5 bases). The CDR3 extends over 13 amino acids. Germline V gene lookup returns CDR1 SGDLS and CDR2 YYNGEE. Deletions cut 0 bases from V and 7 bases from J, with 8 bases between. The CDR3 DNA sequence: TGTGCCAGCAGCGTAGACCAGGGAAATGAGCAGTTCTTC. This sequence encodes CASSVDQGNEQFF.

This chain uses TRBV30 with TRBJ1-5, with a tentative D call TRBD1 (5 bases). Germline assignment: CDR1 GTSNPN and CDR2 SVGIG (reference sequence). The CDR3 covers 12 residues. The V end was cut by 7 bases, the J end by 0 bases, with 7 bases between. CDR3 sequence: CASGHSNQPQHF. The CDR3 nucleotides are TGTGCCTCCGGACATAGCAATCAGCCCCAGCATTTT. The whole variable domain, remainder taken from reference TRBV30 and TRBJ1-5, is SQTIHQWPATLVQPVGSPLSLECTVEGTSNPNLYWYRQAAGRGLQLLFYSVGIGQISSEVPQNLSASRPQDRQFILSSKKLLLSDSGFYLCASGHSNQPQHFGDGTRLSIL.

The chain combines TRBV18 with TRBJ2-7, with 11 bases fitting TRBD1. The ends lost 4 bases at V and 0 bases at J; junction bases unmatched: 5. The CDR3 has 16 residues. The germline CDR1 and CDR2 sequences are KGHSH and LQKENI. This CDR3 is CASSLGQGAHSYEQYF. In DNA, the CDR3 is TGTGCCAGCTCACTTGGACAGGGGGCTCACTCCTACGAGCAGTACTTC.

The chain couples TRBV30 to TRBJ1-6; the match to TRBD1 covers 9 bases. Trimming cost V 5 bases and J 7 bases; bases outside gene matches: 3. The CDR3 totals 13 residues. From germline, CDR1 is GTSNPN and CDR2 SVGIG (reference sequence). Written as DNA, the CDR3 is TGTGCCTGGGGGACAGGGTTGAATTCACCCCTCCACTTT. Residues: CAWGTGLNSPLHF.

The chain recombines TRBV27 with TRBJ2-3; 15 bases map to TRBD2. There are 17 residues in the CDR3. The V segment lost 2 bases and the J segment 5 bases; nucleotides outside the gene matches: 5. The germline V gene has CDR1 MNHEY and CDR2 SMNVEV (reference sequence). CDR3 DNA sequence: TGTGCCAGCAGTTTAAGGACTAGCGGGGGGGCGGGAGATACGCAGTATTTT. Its protein is CASSLRTSGGAGDTQYF.

This chain joins TRBV2 and TRBJ1-5; D call uncertain. The length of the CDR3 is 14 residues. Trimming took off 0 bases at V and 5 bases at J, with 8 bases between the two ends. Germline V gives CDR1 SNHLY, CDR2 FYNNEI. The CDR3 nucleotides read TGTGCCAGCAGTGAAGCGGCAGATTATCAGCCCCAGCATTTT. This gives the protein CASSEAADYQPQHF.

The J gene is TRBJ1-1, the V gene TRBV24-1, with TRBD1 matching 7 bases. CDR1 and CDR2 from the germline V gene are KGHDR and SFDVKD. Trimming removed 0 bases from V and 7 bases from J; junction bases left unmatched: 22. The CDR3 spans 20 residues. The CDR3 region is CATSDLPQDRHPGCKGEAFF. The CDR3 nucleotides are TGTGCCACCAGTGATTTGCCCCAGGACAGGCATCCTGGGTGTAAAGGTGAAGCTTTCTTT.

As DNA, the CDR3 is TGTGCCTGGAGTGCCGGGACAGGGGACGACGAGCAGTACTTC. Translation gives CAWSAGTGDDEQYF. The chain has TRBV30 and TRBJ2-7; 10 bases line up with TRBD1. Germline values: CDR1 GTSNPN, CDR2 SVGIG (reference sequence). The CDR3 is 14 residues long. V was pared by 1 base and J by 5 bases, with 5 bases of the junction left unmatched.

The chain recombines TRBV27 with TRBJ1-4; a weak D match, TRBD1 (5 bases). CDR3 length: 13 amino acids. The ends were cut back, 6 bases at V and 5 bases at J, with 10 bases in the middle. CDR1 is MNHEY, CDR2 SMNVEV, per germline (reference sequence). The CDR3 DNA reads as TGTGCCAGCAGAGACAGCACAAATGAAAAACTGTTTTTT. Translation gives CASRDSTNEKLFF.

CDR3 residues: CASSSGTSGGAGILYEQYF. The CDR3 nucleotides read TGTGCCAGCAGCTCCGGGACTAGCGGGGGGGCAGGAATCTTATACGAGCAGTACTTC. The chain carries TRBV7-9 and TRBJ2-7; 16 nucleotides match TRBD2. V shed 4 bases and J 4 bases; nucleotides not matched to a gene: 13. Looked up from germline, CDR1 is SEHNR and CDR2 is FQNEAQ (reference sequence). There are 19 residues in the CDR3.